What follows are 16 T cell receptor beta chains derived from one specimen sequenced in a study of post-analysis software for immune sequencing data. cDNA libraries of TCR beta carried unique molecular identifiers. Each CDR3 protein gets one entry after TCRdb re-called the PCR reads with MiXCR. The table has hundreds of thousands of distinct CDR3 sequences, 30% seen once. These receptors have no known antigen. Points from the study as a whole: Controls had lower frequencies than patients of roughly five TRBV segments, which included TRBV5-6, TRBV5-1 and TRBV20-1.

Sequenced material: blood. These receptors were collected from a girl between 5 and 17 years old with multiple sclerosis.

As to this clonotype: The junction and the germline gene differ at one end; a read error may be behind it. V gene TRBV2 combines with J gene TRBJ2-7; D gene uncertain. The J call may be faulty, since TRBJ2-5 better matches the DNA end. The germline CDR1 and CDR2 sequences are SNHLY and FYNNEI. The CDR3 runs to 10 residues. The CDR3 protein is CVSSTETQYF. DNA of the CDR3: TGTGTCAGCAGTACGGAGACCCAGTACTTC.

The chain joins TRBV6-5 to TRBJ1-5; D may be TRBD1 (5 bases). There are 12 residues in the CDR3. The germline V gene encodes CDR1 MNHEY and CDR2 SVGAGI. Trimming pared 6 bases from V and 5 bases from J, leaving 8 bases between. CDR3 sequence: CASRGRDQPQHF. CDR3 in DNA: TGTGCCAGCAGGGGACGCGATCAGCCCCAGCATTTT.

The chain carries TRBV12-3 or TRBV12-4 and TRBJ2-1; D is unclear. The CDR3 consists of 15 residues. Trimming stripped 5 bases from V and 2 bases from J, with 13 bases between. The CDR3 sequence is CASSPLRATYNEQFF. The CDR3 DNA reads as TGTGCCAGCAGTCCCCTCCGCGCCACCTACAATGAGCAGTTCTTC.

This chain joins TRBV6-1 and TRBJ2-1; D perhaps matches TRBD2 (6 bases). The CDR3 totals 15 residues. V lost 5 bases and J lost 8, with 19 bases in between. Germline V gives CDR1 MNHNS, CDR2 SASEGT. The CDR3: CASSIGTSPIDEQFF. CDR3 coding DNA: TGTGCCAGCAGTATAGGGACTTCCCCAATCGATGAGCAGTTCTTC.

J is TRBJ2-3 and V is TRBV28; D is undetermined. Germline CDR1 reads MDHEN; CDR2 reads SYDVKM. The V and J ends lost 6 bases and 0 bases respectively, with 10 bases between them. This CDR3 has 14 residues. The CDR3 spells CASSRPPSTDTQYF. The CDR3 DNA sequence: TGTGCCAGCAGCAGGCCACCGAGCACAGATACGCAGTATTTT. Filled out from reference TRBV28 and TRBJ2-3, the complete variable domain reads DVKVTQSSRYLVKRTGEKVFLECVQDMDHENMFWYRQDPGLGLRLIYFSYDVKMKEKGDIPEGYSVSREKKERFSLILESASTNQTSMYLCASSRPPSTDTQYFGPGTRLTVL.

This clonotype was counted a few times. The rearrangement joins TRBV20-1 to TRBJ2-5; 7 bases map to TRBD1. The CDR3 spans 12 residues. The J segment lost 7 bases and the V segment lost 6 bases, leaving 8 bases of the junction unmatched. CDR1 is DFQATT and CDR2 is SNEGSKA in the germline V gene (reference sequence). CDR3 sequence (DNA): TGCAGTGCCCCCCGGACAGGAGCGACCCAGTACTTC. Residues: CSAPRTGATQYF.

This clonotype has just a few counts. The chain carries TRBV7-9 and TRBJ1-1; a possible D gene is TRBD1 (5 bases). The length of the CDR3 is 14 residues. Germline assignment: CDR1 SEHNR and CDR2 FQNEAQ (reference sequence). V gave up 7 bases and J gave up 2 bases, with 14 bases separating them. This chain's CDR3 is CASINPDRNTEAFF. The CDR3, as DNA: TGTGCCAGCATCAATCCCGACAGAAACACTGAAGCTTTCTTT.

This rearrangement joins TRBV7-9 to TRBJ1-1; 7 positions match TRBD1. V shed 4 bases and J 1 base; nucleotides not matched to a gene: 9. The CDR3 has 16 amino acids. Germline CDR1 SEHNR, CDR2 FQNEAQ (reference sequence). The CDR3 DNA is TGTGCCAGCAGCTCCCTCGGTGGACAGGCGAACACTGAAGCTTTCTTT. Translated: CASSSLGGQANTEAFF.

This clonotype was picked up a small number of times. This chain joins TRBV21-1 and TRBJ2-7; TRBD2, as called in the table, went unchecked against the DNA. The last part of the DNA fits TRBJ2-5 better; the J call may be wrong. TRBV21-1 has pseudogene status. The CDR3 length is 18 residues. DNA of the CDR3: TGTGCCAGCAGCAAAGTGGAACGTCTAGCGGGAGAGAAAGAGACCCAGTACTTC. Translation gives CASSKVERLAGEKETQYF.

The CDR3 loop is CSARPETGGPSEQYF. The DNA of the CDR3 is TGCAGTGCTAGACCGGAAACAGGGGGCCCGAGCGAGCAGTACTTC. The chain recombines TRBV20-1 with TRBJ2-7, with TRBD1 matching over 9 bases. V lost 2 bases, J lost 6 bases, and 11 bases stayed unmatched. The germline gives CDR1 DFQATT, CDR2 SNEGSKA (reference sequence). The CDR3 runs to 15 residues.

This clonotype appeared once. The chain employs TRBV5-1 and TRBJ1-4; D is ambiguous. This CDR3 is built from 16 residues. Trimming cost V 2 bases and J 0 bases, with 11 bases left between them. The germline CDR1 and CDR2 sequences are SGHRS and YFSETQ. CDR3 amino acids: CASSFSAGATNEKLFF. The CDR3 region has the DNA TGCGCCAGCAGCTTTTCCGCAGGAGCAACTAATGAAAAACTGTTTTTT.

The CDR3 DNA reads TGTGCCAGCAGTGAATCCGGAAGTGGCAATCAGCCCCAGCATTTT. Its protein product is CASSESGSGNQPQHF. The chain has TRBV25-1 and TRBJ1-5, with unresolved D. The ends were cut back, 1 base at V and 2 bases at J, with 9 bases in the middle. This CDR3 region has 15 residues. The germline gives CDR1 MGHDK, CDR2 SYGVNS.

In the case of this clonotype: The junction shows a germline mismatch at one end, possibly a read error. The chain links TRBV9 to TRBJ2-1; D unclear. Per the germline V gene, CDR1 is SGDLS and CDR2 is YYNGEE. The CDR3 is made up of 12 amino acids. CDR3 sequence: CAGSPPRREQFF. The CDR3 nucleotides read TGTGCCGGCAGCCCCCCGAGGCGTGAGCAGTTCTTC.

This clonotype occurred a few times. The gene calls are TRBV28 and TRBJ2-7; TRBD2 agrees at 14 bases. The CDR3 is 19 residues long. Germline V gives CDR1 MDHEN, CDR2 SYDVKM. Trimming took 6 bases from V and 5 from J; bases not matched to a gene: 18. CDR3 in DNA: TGTGCCAGCAGCTCTTCACCCCTCGGACTAGCGGGAGGACGGCACGAGCAGTACTTC. This encodes CASSSSPLGLAGGRHEQYF.

The chain has TRBV10-2 and TRBJ2-3, with D perhaps assigned TRBD1 or TRBD2 (5 bases each). The CDR3 covers 15 residues. Trimming took 4 bases from V and 4 from J, leaving 15 bases between them. Germline CDR1 reads WSHSY; CDR2 reads SAAADI. The CDR3 sequence: CASSGGMQGADTQYF. DNA for the CDR3: TGCGCCAGCAGTGGAGGGATGCAGGGAGCAGATACGCAGTATTTT.

The chain carries TRBV27 and TRBJ2-4, with D tentatively TRBD2 (5 bases). V shed 2 bases and J shed 1 base, with 12 bases lying between them. Per the germline V gene, CDR1 is MNHEY and CDR2 is SMNVEV (reference sequence). The CDR3 loop spans 16 amino acids. Here the CDR3 reads CASSLGPGGAKNIQYF. The DNA for the CDR3 is TGTGCCAGCAGTTTAGGGCCAGGCGGGGCCAAAAACATTCAGTACTTC.